The next 11 T cell receptor beta chains were all read from a single sample in a study of blood T cell repertoires in COVID-19. The repertoire was sequenced with immunoSEQ multiplex PCR; TCRdb's copy has only in-frame clones and lacks some. The sample yields about 97,000 clones, approximately 87% seen once. Specimen: peripheral blood. These receptors were taken from a human donor in a cohort sampled during active COVID-19.

V gene TRBV2 combines with J gene TRBJ1-3; 7 bases agree with TRBD1. The CDR3 contains 20 residues. V lost 3 bases, J lost 0 bases, and 17 bases stayed unmatched. Per germline, CDR1 SNHLY and CDR2 FYNNEI. This CDR3 is CASSDVYRGWMTHSGNTIYF. CDR3 nucleotide sequence: TGTGCCAGCAGTGATGTTTACAGGGGTTGGATGACCCACTCTGGAAACACCATATATTTT.

This clone was recorded only once. The J gene is TRBJ2-1, the V gene TRBV30; 8 nucleotides line up with TRBD1. The CDR3 has 16 amino acids. The germline V gene encodes CDR1 GTSNPN and CDR2 SVGIG (reference sequence). With V trimmed by 5 bases and J by 2 bases, 11 bases remained unmatched. In DNA form, the CDR3 reads TGTGCCTGGGATGCCCTCGACAGGGGACCCTACAATGAGCAGTTCTTC. Its protein is CAWDALDRGPYNEQFF.

The chain has TRBV7-9 and TRBJ1-4, with unresolved D. The CDR3 length is 13 residues. The V end was cut by 0 bases, the J end by 8 bases, with 7 bases between. Germline loops: CDR1 SEHNR, CDR2 FQNEAQ (reference sequence). CDR3 DNA: TGTGCCAGCAGCTTAGCCGGGTCCGAAAAACTGTTTTTT. This codes for CASSLAGSEKLFF.

V usage is TRBV7-6 and J usage is TRBJ1-4; D is perhaps TRBD1 (5 bases). CDR3 length equals 15 residues. Deletions cut 1 base from V and 6 bases from J, with 12 bases between. CDR1 and CDR2 (germline): SGHVS, FNYEAQ. CDR3 sequence reads: CASSLVGREDEKLFF. CDR3 nucleotides: TGTGCCAGCAGCTTAGTGGGCAGGGAGGATGAAAAACTGTTTTTT. Drawing the rest from reference TRBV7-6 and TRBJ1-4, the complete variable domain is GAGVSQSPRYKVTKRGQDVALRCDPISGHVSLYWYRQALGQGPEFLTYFNYEAQQDKSGLPNDRFSAERPEGSISTLTIQRTEQRDSAMYRCASSLVGREDEKLFFGSGTQLSVL.

The J gene is TRBJ1-2, the V gene TRBV5-4, with a possible D match to TRBD1 (6 bases). Germline-derived CDR1 and CDR2 are SGHNT and YYREEE (reference sequence). Trimming pared 4 bases from V and 2 bases from J, leaving 15 bases between. This CDR3 has 15 residues. The CDR3 nucleotides are TGTGCCAGCAGCCCGGACAGTTTTCTAAACTATGGCTACACCTTC. It specifies CASSPDSFLNYGYTF. The full variable domain, in which reference TRBV5-4 and TRBJ1-2 provide the parts outside the CDR3, is ETGVTQSPTHLIKTRGQQVTLRCSSQSGHNTVSWYQQALGQGPQFIFQYYREEENGRGNFPPRFSGLQFPNYSSELNVNALELDDSALYLCASSPDSFLNYGYTFGSGTRLTVV.

The chain joins TRBV30 to TRBJ2-5; 10 nucleotides match TRBD1. After removal of 2 bases from V and 3 bases from J, the junction contained 6 bases not matched to a gene. The germline gives CDR1 GTSNPN, CDR2 SVGIG (reference sequence). This CDR3 spans 15 amino acids. As DNA, the CDR3 is TGTGCCTGGAGTTATTCCGGGACAGGGGAAGAGACCCAGTACTTC. Translated: CAWSYSGTGEETQYF. Combining the CDR3 with reference TRBV30 and TRBJ2-5 gives the whole variable domain SQTIHQWPATLVQPVGSPLSLECTVEGTSNPNLYWYRQAAGRGLQLLFYSVGIGQISSEVPQNLSASRPQDRQFILSSKKLLLSDSGFYLCAWSYSGTGEETQYFGPGTRLLVL.

This clone has a single count. V usage is TRBV27 and J usage is TRBJ1-2; TRBD1 matches at 8 bases. The CDR3 runs 16 residues. Germline V CDR1 and CDR2: MNHEY, SMNVEV (reference sequence). V gave up 5 bases and J gave up 8 bases; unmatched junction bases: 16. In DNA form, the CDR3 reads TGTGCCAGCAGTCGGACCGGGACAGGTTTGGGGGTGGGCTACACCTTC. It yields the protein CASSRTGTGLGVGYTF.

The genes are TRBV5-6 and TRBJ2-5, with 7 bases lining up with TRBD1. Germline loops: CDR1 SGHDT, CDR2 YYEEEE. Trimming removed 4 bases from V and 7 bases from J; junction bases left unmatched: 10. This CDR3 has 14 amino acids. For the CDR3, the DNA is TGTGCCAGCAGCCCGGGACAGACTGGGTCGACCCAGTACTTC. This codes for CASSPGQTGSTQYF.

The J gene is TRBJ1-5, the V gene TRBV6-5, with D possibly TRBD1 on 5 matching bases. This CDR3 is 15 amino acids long. CDR1 is MNHEY and CDR2 is SVGAGI in the germline V gene. V lost 10 bases to trimming and J lost 0 bases, with 16 bases between them. CDR3 in amino acids: CATQMAGRSNQPQHF. The CDR3 coding sequence is TGTGCCACCCAGATGGCAGGGCGTAGCAATCAGCCCCAGCATTTT.

The chain uses TRBV9 and TRBJ2-2, with 15 nucleotides matching TRBD2. CDR3 length: 17 residues. Germline V gives CDR1 SGDLS, CDR2 YYNGEE. The junction had 8 bases not matched to a gene; V was cut back by 3 bases and J by 8 bases. CDR3 bases: TGTGCCAGCAGCGCCCCCGGGACTAGCGGGGGGTTAGGGGAGCTGTTTTTT. This gives the protein CASSAPGTSGGLGELFF. Looking up the rest from reference TRBV9 and TRBJ2-2 gives the full variable domain: DSGVTQTPKHLITATGQRVTLRCSPRSGDLSVYWYQQSLDQGLQFLIQYYNGEERAKGNILERFSAQQFPDLHSELNLSSLELGDSALYFCASSAPGTSGGLGELFFGEGSRLTVL.

The CDR3 region has the DNA TGTGCCAGCAGCGTTAGTCTACCCCCCCAGACCCAGTACTTC. Translation gives CASSVSLPPQTQYF. The genes are TRBV7-6 and TRBJ2-5; D gene uncertain. Trimming left V 5 bases short and J 6 bases short, with 16 bases between. The germline gives CDR1 SGHVS, CDR2 FNYEAQ. The CDR3 runs to 14 residues.